This T cell receptor (beta chain) came from a study of OX40 agonist ivuxolimab in advanced cancers. The protocol was immunoSEQ multiplex PCR, while the TCRdb copy is restricted to in-frame clones and leaves out a portion. The sample includes 80,000 to 100,000 clones, around 94% seen only once; the top ten take over 2%. The V gene lost 0 bases and the J gene lost 6 bases, with 15 bases spanning the gap. In germline, CDR1 is LNHNV, CDR2 YYDKDF (reference sequence). This CDR3 has 17 amino acids. The sequence came from an adult with an advanced solid tumor such as melanoma, head and neck, liver or kidney cancer. The sample here was CD4+ or CD8+ T cells sorted from blood, taken in a trial of the OX40 agonist ivuxolimab. The rearrangement links TRBV15 to TRBJ1-6, with D tentatively TRBD1 (6 bases). The CDR3: CATSREGGQGFNSPLHF. In DNA, the CDR3 is TGTGCCACCAGCAGAGAAGGAGGGCAGGGGTTTAATTCACCCCTCCACTTT. Complete variable domain (other parts from reference TRBV15 and TRBJ1-6): DAMVIQNPRYQVTQFGKPVTLSCSQTLNHNVMYWYQQKSSQAPKLLFHYYDKDFNNEADTPDNFQSRRPNTSFCFLDIRSPGLGDTAMYLCATSREGGQGFNSPLHFGNGTRLTVT.